This record covers a single T cell receptor (beta chain). The data were taken from a study of T cell changes during pregnancy in multiple sclerosis. Assay used: immunoSEQ multiplex PCR; TCRdb lists only in-frame clones, some missing. The sample consists of 65,000 to 70,000 clones, 80% to 95% of them appearing once. The trim removed 6 bases at V and 2 bases at J, leaving 5 bases unmatched. The germline gives CDR1 SNHLY, CDR2 FYNNEI. This CDR3 region has 15 residues. The source of this sequence is a female donor in good health, enrolled as a control in a pregnancy study. This chain uses TRBV2 with TRBJ1-3, with 9 bases identical to TRBD1. This specimen consisted of peripheral blood, obtained in the third trimester of pregnancy. The CDR3 loop is CASRATGGAGNTIYF. In nucleotides, the CDR3 is TGTGCCAGCAGGGCGACAGGGGGGGCTGGAAACACCATATATTTT.